This T cell receptor beta chain was captured by sequencing in a study of blood T cell repertoires in COVID-19. About the study: Specimens from acute and convalescent COVID-19 originated in the United States, Italy and Spain.

Method: immunoSEQ multiplex PCR; TCRdb's copy keeps in-frame clones and lacks some. The repertoire has fewer than 20,000 clones, roughly 89% of them found once; the top ten carry over 8.5%. This clone qualifies as medium-sized. The specimen sequenced was peripheral blood. This TCR was recovered from a human donor in a cohort sampled during active COVID-19.

Here the CDR3 DNA reads TGTGCCAGCAGCGTAGAACCGGTTCCGGGGAACGAGCAGTACTTC. Its translation: CASSVEPVPGNEQYF. The chain is built from TRBV9 and TRBJ2-7, with D possibly being TRBD2 (5 bases). The germline V gene has CDR1 SGDLS and CDR2 YYNGEE. The CDR3 contains 15 residues. V shed 0 bases and J shed 5 bases, with 15 bases lying between them.